This T cell receptor (beta chain) stems from a study of cytomegalovirus exposure and HLA in healthy donors. In the study overall: A previous analysis identified 95 million to 130 million unique TCR beta sequences derived from approximately 190 million T cells. Regarding the study as a whole: With further analysis later on, most CMV-associated TCR beta chains appeared HLA-restricted. The study labeled 150 or so TCR beta chains cytomegalovirus-associated.

Germline V CDR1 and CDR2: MNHEY, SMNVEV (reference sequence). Trimming removed 3 bases at V and 8 bases at J, with 11 bases between. CDR3 length: 13 amino acids. PCR was performed using 60 Vbeta and 13 Jbeta primers. TCRdb's copy holds only in-frame clones and misses some; the assay was immunoSEQ multiplex PCR. The table lists approximately 150,000 clones, just under 70% of them singletons. Concerning this clone itself: Its antigen is not known.

The V gene is TRBV27, the J gene TRBJ2-1; a possible D gene is TRBD2 (5 bases). The receptor comes from a man aged 55-75 years in good health and CMV-seronegative. The specimen was PBMCs. The CDR3 reads CASSFRRGHEQFF. CDR3 nucleotides: TGTGCCAGCAGTTTCAGGAGAGGGCATGAGCAGTTCTTC.